These 7 T cell receptor beta chains share one sample of origin, sequenced in a study of lymphopenia after photon versus proton radiotherapy. The data were produced by immunoSEQ multiplex PCR, yet TCRdb's version contains in-frame clones alone and is incomplete. The sample records about 26,000 clones, less than 90% being singletons. The sequencing here drew on peripheral blood, taken from a patient treated with photon-based radiotherapy. These receptors came from a woman in her forties or fifties with pancreatic cancer.

This chain connects TRBV6-5 to TRBJ2-7; TRBD2 agrees at 10 bases. This CDR3 has 15 amino acids. After removal of 0 bases from V and 3 bases from J, the junction contained 2 bases not matched to a gene. The germline V gene encodes CDR1 MNHEY and CDR2 SVGAGI. Here the CDR3 reads CASSYSRLAGYEQYF. The CDR3 DNA follows: TGTGCCAGCAGTTACTCGAGACTAGCGGGCTACGAGCAGTACTTC.

The chain uses TRBV2 and TRBJ1-3; tentative D call: TRBD1 (6 bases). The CDR3 consists of 15 residues. The germline gives CDR1 SNHLY, CDR2 FYNNEI. Trimming pared 2 bases from V and 0 bases from J, leaving 8 bases between. CDR3 bases: TGTGCCAGCAGTGAAAGGGGGGGCTCTGGAAACACCATATATTTT. This sequence encodes CASSERGGSGNTIYF. The full variable domain, completed using reference TRBV2 and TRBJ1-3, is EPEVTQTPSHQVTQMGQEVILRCVPISNHLYFYWYRQILGQKVEFLVSFYNNEISEKSEIFDDQFSVERPDGSNFTLKIRSTKLEDSAMYFCASSERGGSGNTIYFGEGSWLTVV.

J is TRBJ2-7 and V is TRBV15, with 9 nucleotides matching TRBD1. In germline, CDR1 is LNHNV, CDR2 YYDKDF (reference sequence). V was clipped by 1 base and J by 7 bases; unmatched bases: 8. The CDR3 loop spans 15 amino acids. CDR3 in amino acids: CATSRVAQGAWEQYF. The CDR3 DNA follows: TGTGCCACCAGCAGAGTCGCACAGGGGGCATGGGAGCAGTACTTC.

The chain employs TRBV7-8 and TRBJ1-5, with D uncertain. Trimming left V 0 bases short and J 4 bases short, with 4 bases between. From germline, CDR1 is SGHVS and CDR2 FQNEAQ. The CDR3 covers 13 residues. In nucleotides, the CDR3 is TGTGCCAGCAGCTTAGCCCGAAATCAGCCCCAGCATTTT. It codes for CASSLARNQPQHF.

This chain connects TRBV7-2 to TRBJ2-7; 12 bases match TRBD2. The CDR3 totals 17 residues. Germline CDR1 reads SGHTA; CDR2 reads FQGNSA. J was trimmed by 5 bases and V by 3 bases; bases with no gene match: 11. CDR3 sequence: CASSFNPSGRGSDEQYF. The CDR3 bases are TGTGCCAGCAGCTTCAATCCTAGCGGGAGGGGTAGCGACGAGCAGTACTTC.

The chain is built from TRBV9 and TRBJ2-1, with 14 bases aligning to TRBD2. V shed 1 base and J 8 bases; nucleotides not matched to a gene: 5. The CDR3 runs to 16 residues. Germline-derived CDR1 and CDR2 are SGDLS and YYNGEE. CDR3 in DNA: TGTGCCAGCAGCGTAATAGGGACTAGCGGGAGCTATGAGCAGTTCTTC. Translated: CASSVIGTSGSYEQFF.

The chain couples TRBV5-4 to TRBJ2-7; possibly TRBD2 for D (5 bases). V was shortened by 1 base and J by 3 bases, with 8 bases between the two germline ends. The V gene's germline CDR1 is SGHNT and CDR2 YYREEE (reference sequence). The CDR3 runs 13 residues. The CDR3 DNA reads TGTGCCAGCAGCTTGAGCGCGGGCTACGAGCAGTACTTC. It is translated as CASSLSAGYEQYF.